This paragraph reports one TCR beta chain. What it recognizes is unknown. The method was immunoSEQ multiplex PCR; TCRdb's version includes in-frame clones alone and lacks a portion of them. The sample includes 2 million or so clones, roughly 94% of them seen just once. The CDR3 has 12 amino acids. Trimming took 9 bases from V and 2 from J; bases not matched to a gene: 2. Germline V gene data show CDR1 as SNHLY and CDR2 as FYNNEI. Healthy HIV-negative adults without recent acute infections or vaccinations served as donors. The data are from a study of shared clonotypes between healthy human individuals. Points from the study as a whole: Non-shared clonotypes showed lower generation probabilities than clonotypes common to all four donors.

Sequencing was carried out using naive CD4+ T cells sorted from blood. Subset here: CD45RA+ positively selected. This clonotype originated in a man younger than 30 in good health. This chain connects TRBV2 to TRBJ2-3, with 7 bases matching TRBD1. The CDR3 region has the DNA TGTGCCAGAGGACAGGACACAGATACGCAGTATTTT. Translated: CARGQDTDTQYF. The variable domain in full, completed from reference TRBV2 and TRBJ2-3, reads EPEVTQTPSHQVTQMGQEVILRCVPISNHLYFYWYRQILGQKVEFLVSFYNNEISEKSEIFDDQFSVERPDGSNFTLKIRSTKLEDSAMYFCARGQDTDTQYFGPGTRLTVL.